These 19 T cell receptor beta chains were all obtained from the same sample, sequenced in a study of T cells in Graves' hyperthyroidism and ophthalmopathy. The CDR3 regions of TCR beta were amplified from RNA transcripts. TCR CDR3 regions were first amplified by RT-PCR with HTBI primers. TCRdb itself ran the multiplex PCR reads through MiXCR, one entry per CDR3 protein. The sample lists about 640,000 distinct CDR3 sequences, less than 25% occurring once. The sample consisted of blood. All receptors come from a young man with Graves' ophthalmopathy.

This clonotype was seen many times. This CDR3 reads CASSPSTGRTTEAFF. CDR3 sequence (DNA): TGTGCCAGCAGCCCCTCGACAGGGAGGACCACTGAAGCTTTCTTT. V gene TRBV14 combines with J gene TRBJ1-1; 7 bases fit TRBD1. Germline values: CDR1 SGHDN, CDR2 FVKESK. CDR3 length: 15 amino acids. The junction had 9 bases not matched to a gene; V was cut back by 4 bases and J by 4 bases. The full variable domain, with the rest looked up from reference TRBV14 and TRBJ1-1, is EAGVTQFPSHSVIEKGQTVTLRCDPISGHDNLYWYRRVMGKEIKFLLHFVKESKQDESGMPNNRFLAERTGGTYSTLKVQPAELEDSGVYFCASSPSTGRTTEAFFGQGTRLTVV.

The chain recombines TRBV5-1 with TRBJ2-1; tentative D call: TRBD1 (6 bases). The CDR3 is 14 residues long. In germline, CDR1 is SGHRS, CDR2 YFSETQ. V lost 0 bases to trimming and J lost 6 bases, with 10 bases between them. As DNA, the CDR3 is TGCGCCAGCAGCTTGGGGACAGATACCAATGAGCAGTTCTTC. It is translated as CASSLGTDTNEQFF.

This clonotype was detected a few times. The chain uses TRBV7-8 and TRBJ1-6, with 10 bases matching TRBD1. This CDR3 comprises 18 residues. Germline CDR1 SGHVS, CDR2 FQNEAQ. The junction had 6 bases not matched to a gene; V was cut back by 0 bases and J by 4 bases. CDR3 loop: CASSLATGGLFYNSPLHF. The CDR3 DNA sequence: TGTGCCAGCAGCTTAGCGACAGGGGGCTTATTTTATAATTCACCCCTCCACTTT.

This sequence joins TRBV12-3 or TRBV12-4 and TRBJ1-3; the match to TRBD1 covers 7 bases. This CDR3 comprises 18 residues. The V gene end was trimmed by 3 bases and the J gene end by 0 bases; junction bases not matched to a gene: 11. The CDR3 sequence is CASSFNPGDSPSGNTIYF. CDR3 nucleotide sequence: TGTGCCAGCAGTTTTAATCCGGGGGACAGTCCCTCTGGAAACACCATATATTTT.

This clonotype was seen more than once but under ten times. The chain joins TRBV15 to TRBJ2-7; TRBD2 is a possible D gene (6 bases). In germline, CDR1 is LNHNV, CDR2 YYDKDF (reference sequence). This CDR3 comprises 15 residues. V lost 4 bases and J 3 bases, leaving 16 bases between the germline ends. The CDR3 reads CATSKDPGLIYEQYF. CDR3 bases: TGTGCCACCAGCAAAGATCCGGGACTTATCTACGAGCAGTACTTC.

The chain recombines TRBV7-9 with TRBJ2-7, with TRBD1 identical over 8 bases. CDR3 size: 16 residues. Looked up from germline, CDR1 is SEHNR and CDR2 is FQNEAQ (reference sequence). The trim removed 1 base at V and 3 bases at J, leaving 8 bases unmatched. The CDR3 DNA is TGTGCCAGCAGCTTAGAGGGGAGGACAGGGCACTACGAGCAGTACTTC. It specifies CASSLEGRTGHYEQYF. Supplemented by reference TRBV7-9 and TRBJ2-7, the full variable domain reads DTGVSQNPRHKITKRGQNVTFRCDPISEHNRLYWYRQTLGQGPEFLTYFQNEAQLEKSRLLSDRFSAERPKGSFSTLEIQRTEQGDSAMYLCASSLEGRTGHYEQYFGPGTRLTVT.

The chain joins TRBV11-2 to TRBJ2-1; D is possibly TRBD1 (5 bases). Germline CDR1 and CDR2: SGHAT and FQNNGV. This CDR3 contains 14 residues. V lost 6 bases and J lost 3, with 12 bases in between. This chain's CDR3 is CASRGGHNYNEQFF. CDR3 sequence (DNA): TGTGCCAGCAGGGGTGGACACAACTACAATGAGCAGTTCTTC.

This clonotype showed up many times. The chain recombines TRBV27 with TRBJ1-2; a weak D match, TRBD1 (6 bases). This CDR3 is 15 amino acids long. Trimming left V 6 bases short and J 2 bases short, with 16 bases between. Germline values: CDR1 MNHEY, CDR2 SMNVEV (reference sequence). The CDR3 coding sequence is TGTGCCAGCAGACTTAGGACAGATCCGAACTATGGCTACACCTTC. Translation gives CASRLRTDPNYGYTF.

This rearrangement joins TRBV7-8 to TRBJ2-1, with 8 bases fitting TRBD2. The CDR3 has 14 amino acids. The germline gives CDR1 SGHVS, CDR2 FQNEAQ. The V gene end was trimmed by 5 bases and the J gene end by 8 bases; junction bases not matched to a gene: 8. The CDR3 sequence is CASSPGGALYEQFF. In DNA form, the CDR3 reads TGTGCCAGCAGCCCCGGGGGGGCTCTCTATGAGCAGTTCTTC.

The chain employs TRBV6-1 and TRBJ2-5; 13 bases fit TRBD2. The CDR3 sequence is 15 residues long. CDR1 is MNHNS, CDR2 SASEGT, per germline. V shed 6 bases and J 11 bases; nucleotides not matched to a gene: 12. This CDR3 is CASSPTGTSGVPQYF. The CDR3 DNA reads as TGTGCCAGCAGCCCCACCGGGACTAGCGGGGTCCCACAGTACTTC.

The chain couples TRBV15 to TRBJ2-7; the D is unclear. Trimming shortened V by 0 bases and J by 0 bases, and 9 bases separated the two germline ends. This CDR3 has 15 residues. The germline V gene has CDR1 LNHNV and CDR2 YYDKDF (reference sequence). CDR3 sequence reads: CATSRDPESSYEQYF. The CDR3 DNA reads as TGTGCCACCAGCAGAGACCCAGAGAGCTCCTACGAGCAGTACTTC.

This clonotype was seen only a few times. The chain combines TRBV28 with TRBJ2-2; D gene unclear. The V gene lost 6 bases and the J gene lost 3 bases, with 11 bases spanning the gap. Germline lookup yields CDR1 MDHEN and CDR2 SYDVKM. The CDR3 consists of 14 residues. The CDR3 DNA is TGTGCCAGCAGAAACCCAGACTACACCGGGGAGCTGTTTTTT. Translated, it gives CASRNPDYTGELFF.

CDR3 in amino acids: CASRNHEKLFF. CDR3 nucleotide sequence: TGTGCCAGCAGGAATCATGAAAAACTGTTTTTT. This rearrangement joins TRBV2 to TRBJ1-4, with D uncertain. The V and J ends lost 6 bases and 6 bases respectively, with 5 bases between them. Germline assignment: CDR1 SNHLY and CDR2 FYNNEI. This CDR3 is 11 amino acids long.

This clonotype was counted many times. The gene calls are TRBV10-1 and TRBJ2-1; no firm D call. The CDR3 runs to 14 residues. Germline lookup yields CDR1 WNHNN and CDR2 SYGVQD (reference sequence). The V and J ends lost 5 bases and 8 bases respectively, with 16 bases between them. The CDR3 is CASSPLGPFDEQFF. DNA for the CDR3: TGCGCCAGCAGTCCGCTAGGACCCTTCGATGAGCAGTTCTTC.

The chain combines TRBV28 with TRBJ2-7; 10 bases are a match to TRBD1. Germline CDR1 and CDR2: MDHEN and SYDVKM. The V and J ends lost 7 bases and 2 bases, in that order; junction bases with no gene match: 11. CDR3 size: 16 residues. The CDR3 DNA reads TGTGCCAGCACCACCCGGGACAGGGGCCGAGCCTACGAGCAGTACTTC. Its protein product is CASTTRDRGRAYEQYF.

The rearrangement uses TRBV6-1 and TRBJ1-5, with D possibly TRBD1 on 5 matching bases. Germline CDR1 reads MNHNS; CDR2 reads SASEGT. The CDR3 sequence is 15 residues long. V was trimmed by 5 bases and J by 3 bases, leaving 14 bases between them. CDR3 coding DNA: TGTGCCAGCAGTTTCCGGGACGTATACAATCAGCCCCAGCATTTT. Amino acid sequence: CASSFRDVYNQPQHF.

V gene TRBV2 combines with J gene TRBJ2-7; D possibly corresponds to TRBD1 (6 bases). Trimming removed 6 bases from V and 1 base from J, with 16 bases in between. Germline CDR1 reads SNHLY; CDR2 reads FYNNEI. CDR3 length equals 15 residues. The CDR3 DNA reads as TGTGCCAGCAGCACTACCGGGACACAATCCTACGAGCAGTACTTC. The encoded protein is CASSTTGTQSYEQYF.

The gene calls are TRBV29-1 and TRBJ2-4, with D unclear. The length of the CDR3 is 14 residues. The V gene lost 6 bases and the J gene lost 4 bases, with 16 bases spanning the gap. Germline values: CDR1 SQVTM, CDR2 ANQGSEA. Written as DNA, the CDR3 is TGCAGCGTAAGCATTCCGGAGTTTAAAAACATTCAGTACTTC. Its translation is CSVSIPEFKNIQYF.

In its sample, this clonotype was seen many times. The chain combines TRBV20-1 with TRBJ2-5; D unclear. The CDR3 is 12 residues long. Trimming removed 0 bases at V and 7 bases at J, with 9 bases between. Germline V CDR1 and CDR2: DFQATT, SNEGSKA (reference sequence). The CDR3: CSARDLLVTQYF. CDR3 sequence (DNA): TGCAGTGCTAGAGATCTGCTCGTGACCCAGTACTTC.